This T cell receptor beta chain emerged from a study of CD8 T cells in ankylosing spondylitis. Overall study results and limits: Apparently characteristic of ankylosing spondylitis blood was a TCR beta motif (about 8 highly homologous variants).

With regard to this clonotype: The target antigen is unknown.

The CDR3 consists of 18 residues. V lost 5 bases to trimming and J lost 8 bases; unmatched junction nucleotides: 14. Germline CDR1 and CDR2: SSHAT and FNYEAQ (reference sequence). Using quantitative 5'-RACE with molecular barcodes, the authors made TCR beta libraries. From the 5' RACE reads, TCRdb called clonotypes with MiXCR, one entry per CDR3 protein. The table lists about 360,000 distinct CDR3 sequences, roughly 20% of them singletons. The clonotype was recovered from a male donor with ankylosing spondylitis or in good health (not recorded which). The rearrangement links TRBV7-7 to TRBJ2-3; 15 bases map to TRBD2. Sequencing used blood, either unsorted or a sorted T cell fraction (not recorded which). The CDR3, as DNA: TGTGCCAGCAGCCCAGACCTCCCCGGACTAGCGGGGGGGCGTACGCAGTATTTT. Translating it yields CASSPDLPGLAGGRTQYF.